This T cell receptor (beta chain) is drawn from a study of T cells in Graves' hyperthyroidism and ophthalmopathy. Study-level background: The initial diagnosis was the point when peripheral blood was collected, ahead of any treatment.

TCR beta CDR3 region amplification was performed from RNA transcripts. In the first-round RT-PCR of the TCR CDR3, the HTBI primer set was used. TCRdb called the multiplex PCR reads again in MiXCR, with one record for every CDR3 protein. This table has some 370,000 distinct CDR3 sequences, over 12% appearing once. The study included ophthalmopathy patients with Clinical Activity Score at least 3, NOSPECS grade at least 4 and duration under 3 months. The PBMCs were taken from less than 11 ml of fresh peripheral blood. This clonotype was seen repeatedly, ten times or more. Losses at the gene ends were 2 bases for V and 2 bases for J; bases not matched to a gene: 5. CDR3 length equals 15 residues. In germline, CDR1 is MNHEY, CDR2 SVGAGI.

The sequenced sample consisted of blood. The V call is TRBV6-5, the J call TRBJ2-5; 7 nucleotides agree with TRBD2. This sequence originates from a man in his forties or fifties with Graves' ophthalmopathy. The CDR3 reads CASSYLAGVQETQYF. DNA of the CDR3: TGTGCCAGCAGTTACCTCGCGGGGGTACAAGAGACCCAGTACTTC.